Listed here are 19 T cell receptor beta chains from one sample, sequenced in a study of shared clonotypes between healthy human individuals. Naive CD8 cells were CD45RO-negative, positively selected for CCR7, excluding terminally differentiated effector memory CD45RA+ cells. The table came from immunoSEQ multiplex PCR; TCRdb's copy has only in-frame clones and leaves some out. The sample records some 2,000,000 clones, about 95% being singletons. Sequenced material: naive CD8+ T cells sorted from blood. The receptors stem from a man aged 18 to 29 in good health.

The chain combines TRBV5-6 with TRBJ2-1; 10 nucleotides align to TRBD2. This CDR3 is built from 19 residues. J gave up 4 bases and V 3 bases, and 16 bases lay outside the gene matches. The germline V gene encodes CDR1 SGHDT and CDR2 YYEEEE. The CDR3 bases are TGTGCCAGCAGCTACCTGGGACTAGCGTGGCGGTCGTCGTACAATGAGCAGTTCTTC. Amino acids: CASSYLGLAWRSSYNEQFF.

The chain recombines TRBV28 with TRBJ1-2, with D unclear. Trimming shortened V by 2 bases and J by 6 bases, and 7 bases separated the two germline ends. The germline V gene encodes CDR1 MDHEN and CDR2 SYDVKM. The CDR3 covers 12 residues. CDR3 DNA sequence: TGTGCCAGCAGTTTAGGTTGGGATGGCTACACCTTC. Amino acid sequence: CASSLGWDGYTF.

The rearrangement uses TRBV7-9 and TRBJ1-2; the D gene is possibly TRBD1 (6 bases). V dropped 3 bases and J dropped 8 bases, with 25 bases sitting between them. CDR3 length equals 17 residues. Germline CDR1 and CDR2: SEHNR and FQNEAQ (reference sequence). The CDR3 here is CASSFGTSGGNVLGYTF. The CDR3 DNA is TGTGCCAGCAGCTTCGGGACAAGTGGGGGAAACGTTCTGGGCTACACCTTC. Looking up the rest from reference TRBV7-9 and TRBJ1-2 gives the full variable domain: DTGVSQNPRHKITKRGQNVTFRCDPISEHNRLYWYRQTLGQGPEFLTYFQNEAQLEKSRLLSDRFSAERPKGSFSTLEIQRTEQGDSAMYLCASSFGTSGGNVLGYTFGSGTRLTVV.

The V and J genes are TRBV5-6 and TRBJ2-7; TRBD1 agrees at 8 bases. CDR3 size: 15 residues. Germline CDR1 is SGHDT and CDR2 is YYEEEE. Losses at the gene ends were 4 bases for V and 4 bases for J; bases not matched to a gene: 10. The CDR3 region is CASSLGAGGRYEQYF. The CDR3 region has the DNA TGTGCCAGCAGCCTAGGGGCAGGGGGCAGGTACGAGCAGTACTTC.

This clone was counted once. The chain joins TRBV29-1 to TRBJ2-1; D gene unclear. The CDR3 is 13 residues long. Germline V gene lookup returns CDR1 SQVTM and CDR2 ANQGSEA. Deletions cut 4 bases from V and 2 bases from J, with 9 bases between. The CDR3 DNA follows: TGCAGCGTTGTTAGCAACACCTACAATGAGCAGTTCTTC. It yields the protein CSVVSNTYNEQFF.

The chain joins TRBV4-1 to TRBJ2-3; 12 bases line up with TRBD2. Germline CDR1 MGHRA, CDR2 YSYEKL. The CDR3 spans 18 residues. Unmatched junction bases numbered 10, after V lost 6 bases and J lost 0 bases. The CDR3 sequence is CASSPSGRGGLSTDTQYF. The CDR3 DNA reads TGCGCCAGCAGTCCTAGCGGGAGGGGGGGGCTTAGCACAGATACGCAGTATTTT.

As DNA, the CDR3 is TGTGCCAGTAGTGGAAGACAGGGGTCTTTGGATTCACCCCTCCACTTT. Its protein product is CASSGRQGSLDSPLHF. The rearrangement joins TRBV19 to TRBJ1-6; 8 nucleotides match TRBD1. CDR3 length: 16 amino acids. J gave up 8 bases and V 5 bases, and 11 bases lay outside the gene matches. From germline, CDR1 is LNHDA and CDR2 SQIVND (reference sequence).

The chain has TRBV7-2 and TRBJ2-7, with TRBD2 as a possible D gene (6 bases). The CDR3 is 14 residues long. The V gene lost 2 bases and the J gene lost 1 base, with 9 bases spanning the gap. The germline V gene has CDR1 SGHTA and CDR2 FQGNSA. This chain's CDR3 is CASSLIAGSYEQYF. CDR3 nucleotides: TGTGCCAGCAGCTTAATCGCGGGATCCTACGAGCAGTACTTC.

The chain is built from TRBV30 and TRBJ1-2; weak D call: TRBD1 (5 bases). Between the trimmed V and J ends, which lost 6 bases and 5 bases, there was a span of 19 bases. The CDR3 is 14 amino acids. Germline V gives CDR1 GTSNPN, CDR2 SVGIG (reference sequence). CDR3 nucleotides: TGTGCCTGCCACACCCGACGGGAGGGGTATGGCTACACCTTC. Its protein product is CACHTRREGYGYTF.

The chain recombines TRBV5-5 with TRBJ2-7; no reliable D call. The CDR3 has 14 amino acids. With 6 bases removed from V and 6 bases from J, the gap between germline ends came to 19 bases. CDR1 is SGHKS, CDR2 YYEKEE, per germline (reference sequence). The CDR3 sequence is CASTPLTGFTEQYF. CDR3 sequence (DNA): TGTGCCAGCACCCCACTGACTGGTTTTACCGAGCAGTACTTC.

Comment on this clone: Other DNA variants within this sample encode the same CDR3. V and J are TRBV19 and TRBJ2-7; D is ambiguous. Trimming left V 3 bases short and J 3 bases short, with 9 bases between. This CDR3 contains 13 residues. CDR1 is LNHDA, CDR2 SQIVND, per germline (reference sequence). The DNA of the CDR3 is TGTGCCAGTAGTATCGGGCAGAACTACGAGCAGTACTTC. This codes for CASSIGQNYEQYF.

The genes are TRBV10-1 and TRBJ1-1; 8 bases fit TRBD1. Germline V gene data show CDR1 as WNHNN and CDR2 as SYGVQD (reference sequence). After removal of 3 bases from V and 7 bases from J, the junction contained 19 bases not matched to a gene. This CDR3 has 18 amino acids. CDR3 in amino acids: CASSDYAPGRGHTDEAFF. The CDR3 nucleotides are TGCGCCAGCAGTGACTATGCTCCGGGCAGGGGGCATACGGATGAAGCTTTCTTT.

V gene TRBV6-6 combines with J gene TRBJ2-5; 8 bases agree with TRBD2. CDR3 length: 15 residues. Germline V lookup: CDR1 MNHNY, CDR2 SVGAGI (reference sequence). Trimming cost V 5 bases and J 3 bases; bases outside gene matches: 8. CDR3 residues: CASSRSGLDKETQYF. CDR3 in DNA: TGTGCCAGCAGTCGGTCGGGACTAGACAAAGAGACCCAGTACTTC.

This chain's CDR3 is CASRPGQGIIYNEQFF. The CDR3 coding sequence is TGTGCCAGCAGACCGGGACAGGGGATTATCTACAATGAGCAGTTCTTC. V is TRBV2 and J is TRBJ2-1, with TRBD1 matching 10 bases. The CDR3 has 16 amino acids. Germline CDR1 reads SNHLY; CDR2 reads FYNNEI. Unmatched junction bases numbered 8, after V lost 6 bases and J lost 3 bases.

The V call is TRBV7-9, the J call TRBJ2-7, with TRBD1 as a possible D gene (6 bases). There are 15 residues in the CDR3. Per germline, CDR1 SEHNR and CDR2 FQNEAQ (reference sequence). V was shortened by 4 bases and J by 3 bases, with 16 bases between the two germline ends. As DNA, the CDR3 is TGTGCCAGCAGCTCGCAGGGGCTTATCTACTACGAGCAGTACTTC. It is translated as CASSSQGLIYYEQYF. Full variable domain (outside the CDR3, taken from reference TRBV7-9 and TRBJ2-7): DTGVSQNPRHKITKRGQNVTFRCDPISEHNRLYWYRQTLGQGPEFLTYFQNEAQLEKSRLLSDRFSAERPKGSFSTLEIQRTEQGDSAMYLCASSSQGLIYYEQYFGPGTRLTVT.

In DNA form, the CDR3 reads TGTGCCAGCACCTCTACAGGCGGGCTTAGGGATGAGCAGTTCTTC. It specifies CASTSTGGLRDEQFF. The chain carries TRBV7-8 and TRBJ2-1; D might be TRBD1 or TRBD2, each matching 5 bases. This CDR3 has 15 residues. Germline CDR1 is SGHVS and CDR2 is FQNEAQ. V lost 7 bases to trimming and J lost 8 bases, with 21 bases between them.

The chain uses TRBV6-6 and TRBJ2-7, with TRBD2 matching over 10 bases. Germline V gene lookup returns CDR1 MNHNY and CDR2 SVGAGI (reference sequence). The CDR3 covers 15 residues. V lost 6 bases and J lost 5; bases outside the gene matches: 10. The CDR3: CASSRGLAARDEQYF. The CDR3 nucleotides are TGTGCCAGCAGCCGTGGACTAGCGGCAAGGGACGAGCAGTACTTC.

The chain joins TRBV2 to TRBJ2-7, with a tentative D call TRBD1 (6 bases). The CDR3 is 16 residues long. V lost 8 bases to trimming and J lost 1 base, with 21 bases between them. The germline V gene encodes CDR1 SNHLY and CDR2 FYNNEI. Written as DNA, the CDR3 is TGTGCCAGCTGGGATCAACAGGGTGCATCATCCTACGAGCAGTACTTC. Amino acid sequence: CASWDQQGASSYEQYF. The whole variable domain, filled in from reference TRBV2 and TRBJ2-7, reads EPEVTQTPSHQVTQMGQEVILRCVPISNHLYFYWYRQILGQKVEFLVSFYNNEISEKSEIFDDQFSVERPDGSNFTLKIRSTKLEDSAMYFCASWDQQGASSYEQYFGPGTRLTVT.

The chain combines TRBV4-1 with TRBJ1-6; perhaps TRBD1 as D (5 bases). Germline CDR1 is MGHRA and CDR2 is YSYEKL. The CDR3 sequence is 16 residues long. Trimming left V 1 base short and J 9 bases short, with 16 bases between. The CDR3 DNA reads TGCGCCAGCAGCCAAGGTGTCCAGTTCGGGGGTTCACCCCTCCACTTT. Translation: CASSQGVQFGGSPLHF.